This T cell receptor (beta chain) was obtained from a study of CD8+ T cells in alopecia areata. On the study more broadly: Each day, treated patients took oral tofacitinib twice, at 5 to 10 mg per dose. Severity among treated patients was scored by the percentage of scalp area affected.

The table lists this clone with a few counts. Following RNA extraction, reverse transcription yielded cDNA that acted as the sequencing template. The repertoire was sequenced with immunoSEQ multiplex PCR; TCRdb's copy has only in-frame clones and lacks some. The sample holds roughly 120,000 clones, less than 60% seen once. Sample treatment: oral pan-JAK inhibitor, 5-10 mg twice daily. CDR3 length: 17 residues. V dropped 10 bases and J dropped 0 bases, with 22 bases sitting between them. Germline assignment: CDR1 ENHRY and CDR2 SYGVKD. Sample: CD4+ T cells sorted from blood, taken at week 24, from a patient treated with tofacitinib. The chain joins TRBV10-3 to TRBJ1-5, with unresolved D. The TCR was taken from a human donor with alopecia areata. This CDR3 is CASGSRVPGFSNQPQHF. Here the CDR3 DNA reads TGTGCCAGCGGCTCGCGTGTTCCGGGGTTTAGCAATCAGCCCCAGCATTTT.